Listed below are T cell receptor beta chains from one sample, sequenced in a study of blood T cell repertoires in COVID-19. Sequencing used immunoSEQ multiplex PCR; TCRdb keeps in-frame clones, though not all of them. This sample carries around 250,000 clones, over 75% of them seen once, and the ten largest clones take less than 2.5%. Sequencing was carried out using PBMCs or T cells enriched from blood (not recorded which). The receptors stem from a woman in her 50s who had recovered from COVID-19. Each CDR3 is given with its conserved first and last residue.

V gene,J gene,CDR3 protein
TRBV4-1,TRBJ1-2,CASSQADRGYGYTF
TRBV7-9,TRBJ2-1,CASSLTGASSYNEQFF
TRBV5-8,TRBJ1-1,CASSLGVRGTEAFF
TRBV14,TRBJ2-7,CASSQVPGQVRSEQYF
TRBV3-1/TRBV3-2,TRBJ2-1,CASSQEWGEGLDEQFF
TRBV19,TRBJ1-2,CASSIGGFGIGYTF
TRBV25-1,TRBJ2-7,CASRAGIAYEQYF
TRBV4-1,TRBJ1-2,CASSEKNYGYTF
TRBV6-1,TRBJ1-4,CASSDLFNSDEKLFF
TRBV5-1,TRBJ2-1,CASRGLAGSNEQFF
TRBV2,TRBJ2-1,CASARLAGGGEQFF
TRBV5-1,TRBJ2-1,CASSLSQGNEQFF
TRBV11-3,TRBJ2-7,CASSPTIGAEQYF
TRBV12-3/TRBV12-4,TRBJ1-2,CASSRDTNYGYTF
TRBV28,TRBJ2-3,CASSSLYLNPSTDTQYF
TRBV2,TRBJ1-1,CASRDRQGARNTEAFF
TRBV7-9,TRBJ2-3,CASSRLGDRVPDTQYF
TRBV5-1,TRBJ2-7,CASSIRGSGSLSYEQYF
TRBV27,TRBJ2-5,CASSLFSSGGQGAPMAETQYF
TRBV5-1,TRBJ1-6,CASSLGTGQNSPLHF
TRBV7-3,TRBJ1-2,CASSPDRADYGYTF
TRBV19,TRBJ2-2,CASSPVGHTGELFF
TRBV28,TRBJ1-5,CASNTGGGQPQHF
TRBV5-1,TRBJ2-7,CASSLLRDRGHEQYF
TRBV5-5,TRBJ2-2,CASSPSRPHGELFF
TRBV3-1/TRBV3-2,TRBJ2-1,CASSQLQNNEQFF
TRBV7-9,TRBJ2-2,CASSLAFSENTGELFF
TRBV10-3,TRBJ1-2,CAISEGLDRTGNYTF
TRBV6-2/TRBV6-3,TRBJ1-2,CASSYSLRYTF
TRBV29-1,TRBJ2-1,CSVEDIGSNEQFF
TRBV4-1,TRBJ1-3,CASSQALRNTIYF
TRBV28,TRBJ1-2,CASSPDHSRVRTAMSFGYTF
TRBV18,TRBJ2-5,CASSPPGQMRETQYF
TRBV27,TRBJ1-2,CASGQVTPNYGYTF
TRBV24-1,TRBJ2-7,CATSDPTVNEQYF
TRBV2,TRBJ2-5,CASSHGLAGQETQYF
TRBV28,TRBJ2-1,CASSLGGRKSEQFF
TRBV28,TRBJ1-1,CASSVIGETEAFF
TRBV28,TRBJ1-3,CASSPIRDRGENTIYF
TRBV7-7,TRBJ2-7,CASSLHAGGPNEQYF
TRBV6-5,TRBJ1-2,CASSPGGSGYGYTF
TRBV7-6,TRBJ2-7,CASSSRPDSSYEQYF
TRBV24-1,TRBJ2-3,CATSPRRATDTQYF
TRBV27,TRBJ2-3,CASSLSAGAIMTDTQYF
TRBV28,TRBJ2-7,CASSRPGTVIYEQYF
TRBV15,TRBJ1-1,CATSMRGNTEAFF
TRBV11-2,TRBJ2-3,CASSLGYANTDTQYF
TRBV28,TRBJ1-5,CASSLISNQPQHF
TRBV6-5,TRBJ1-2,CANPLTGGGYTF
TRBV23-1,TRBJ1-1,CASSHPDRESTMNTEAFF
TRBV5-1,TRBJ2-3,CASSAGLAGGTDTQYF
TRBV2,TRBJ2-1,CASSEWGGNEQFF
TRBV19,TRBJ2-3,CASRVAGSDTQYF